These 26 T cell receptor beta chains were sequenced from one sample in a study of cytomegalovirus exposure and HLA in healthy donors. The PCR was carried out with 60 Vbeta primers and 13 Jbeta primers. Sequenced by immunoSEQ multiplex PCR; TCRdb stores in-frame clones only, minus some. Of tens of thousands of clones in the sample, around 71% were seen once. The sequencing input was PBMCs. The receptors derive from a man in his 60s in good health and CMV-seronegative.

This clone occurred a few times. The chain links TRBV7-2 to TRBJ1-2; 8 bases match TRBD1. V lost 6 bases and J lost 1; bases outside the gene matches: 7. The CDR3 is made up of 15 amino acids. The germline V gene has CDR1 SGHTA and CDR2 FQGNSA. In DNA, the CDR3 is TGTGCCAGCAGTCGGAGGACAGGGCTTAACTATGGCTACACCTTC. Protein product: CASSRRTGLNYGYTF. Drawing the rest from reference TRBV7-2 and TRBJ1-2, the complete variable domain is GAGVSQSPSNKVTEKGKDVELRCDPISGHTALYWYRQSLGQGLEFLIYFQGNSAPDKSGLPSDRFSAERTGGSVSTLTIQRTQQEDSAVYLCASSRRTGLNYGYTFGSGTRLTVV.

In its sample, this clone was seen a few times. This chain joins TRBV27 and TRBJ1-2; D unresolved. The CDR3 contains 11 residues. Germline V lookup: CDR1 MNHEY, CDR2 SMNVEV (reference sequence). Trimming stripped 5 bases from V and 8 bases from J, with 9 bases between. CDR3 sequence reads: CASSGGPGYTF. CDR3 in DNA: TGTGCCAGCAGTGGAGGGCCAGGCTACACCTTC.

The rearrangement links TRBV5-1 to TRBJ1-2; weak D call: TRBD1 (6 bases). V lost 1 base, J lost 1 base, and 8 bases lay in between. The CDR3 extends over 14 amino acids. Per germline, CDR1 SGHRS and CDR2 YFSETQ. In nucleotides, the CDR3 is TGCGCCAGCAGCTTGTGGGACAATAACTATGGCTACACCTTC. It is translated as CASSLWDNNYGYTF.

This chain links TRBV5-1 with TRBJ1-2, with 7 bases identical to TRBD1. Germline CDR1 SGHRS, CDR2 YFSETQ. This CDR3 is built from 16 residues. With 4 bases clipped from V and 1 base from J, the junction kept 10 bases outside the gene matches. The CDR3: CASSLVRTGFNYGYTF. CDR3 nucleotides: TGCGCCAGCAGCCTTGTCAGGACAGGCTTTAACTATGGCTACACCTTC.

The chain uses TRBV30 and TRBJ2-3, with D tentatively TRBD2 (6 bases). The CDR3 length is 14 residues. The V end lost 2 bases, the J end lost 4 bases, and 13 bases lay between the germline ends. CDR1 is GTSNPN and CDR2 is SVGIG in the germline V gene (reference sequence). The CDR3 DNA is TGTGCCTGGAGTCCCTCCCCGGGGGCAGATACGCAGTATTTT. It is translated as CAWSPSPGADTQYF.

The rearrangement joins TRBV6-5 to TRBJ2-1, with D possibly TRBD1 on 5 matching bases. Trimming removed 4 bases at V and 7 bases at J, with 11 bases between. Germline values: CDR1 MNHEY, CDR2 SVGAGI. The CDR3 is made up of 13 amino acids. Here the CDR3 reads CASSSSQANEQFF. The CDR3 region has the DNA TGTGCCAGCAGTTCTTCACAGGCGAATGAGCAGTTCTTC.

The genes are TRBV11-3 and TRBJ2-1; D not certain. Germline loops: CDR1 SGHNT, CDR2 YENEEA. Trimming stripped 3 bases from V and 7 bases from J, with 10 bases between. The CDR3 is 13 residues long. CDR3 nucleotides: TGTGCCAGCAGCTTGACTCCCGCTAATGAGCAGTTCTTC. Amino acid sequence: CASSLTPANEQFF.

The chain links TRBV7-8 to TRBJ2-5; D perhaps matches TRBD2 (6 bases). The last part of the DNA fits TRBJ2-7 better; the J call may be wrong. The germline gives CDR1 SGHVS, CDR2 FQNEAQ. This CDR3 spans 14 amino acids. The CDR3 nucleotides are TGTGCCAGCGGGGTACTGGGGGGAGCCTACGAGCAGTACTTC. Translation gives CASGVLGGAYEQYF.

The chain links TRBV28 to TRBJ1-4; D possibly corresponds to TRBD1 (5 bases). This CDR3 is built from 15 residues. V dropped 5 bases and J dropped 3 bases, with 13 bases sitting between them. The V gene's germline CDR1 is MDHEN and CDR2 SYDVKM. CDR3 protein: CASSPSTVPNEKLFF. The CDR3 DNA reads as TGTGCCAGCAGTCCATCGACAGTACCTAATGAAAAACTGTTTTTT. Using reference TRBV28 and TRBJ1-4 for the parts outside the CDR3, the full variable domain is DVKVTQSSRYLVKRTGEKVFLECVQDMDHENMFWYRQDPGLGLRLIYFSYDVKMKEKGDIPEGYSVSREKKERFSLILESASTNQTSMYLCASSPSTVPNEKLFFGSGTQLSVL.

The V call is TRBV5-1, the J call TRBJ1-4, with TRBD1 as a possible D gene (5 bases). V was trimmed by 1 base and J by 8 bases, leaving 12 bases between them. CDR1 is SGHRS and CDR2 is YFSETQ in the germline V gene. The CDR3 loop spans 14 amino acids. The CDR3, as DNA: TGCGCCAGCAGCTTGCTTGGGGAGGGGGAAAAACTGTTTTTT. This translates into CASSLLGEGEKLFF.

This sequence joins TRBV2 and TRBJ1-1; 9 bases are a match to TRBD1. Trimming at V came to 6 bases and at J to 5 bases, leaving 7 bases not matched to a gene. There are 14 residues in the CDR3. Looked up from germline, CDR1 is SNHLY and CDR2 is FYNNEI. Here the CDR3 reads CASSYSGQGTEAFF. CDR3 coding DNA: TGTGCCAGCAGCTACTCGGGACAGGGTACTGAAGCTTTCTTT.

The chain couples TRBV5-1 to TRBJ1-4; D may be TRBD1 (5 bases). This CDR3 is 14 amino acids long. CDR1 SGHRS and CDR2 YFSETQ come from the germline V gene. V gave up 4 bases and J gave up 8 bases, with 15 bases separating them. The CDR3 spells CASSPGRSGEKLFF. The CDR3 DNA follows: TGCGCCAGCAGCCCCGGACGGTCAGGGGAAAAACTGTTTTTT.

This rearrangement joins TRBV6-5 to TRBJ1-5, with D uncertain. Germline assignment: CDR1 MNHEY and CDR2 SVGAGI. The CDR3 spans 14 residues. Deletions cut 8 bases from V and 3 bases from J, with 14 bases between. CDR3 sequence reads: CASVLRELNQPQHF. The DNA of the CDR3 is TGTGCCAGCGTACTGCGGGAGCTCAATCAGCCCCAGCATTTT.

The V and J genes are TRBV5-1 and TRBJ2-5; unclear D gene. This CDR3 is 14 amino acids long. The V end lost 2 bases, the J end lost 7 bases, and 15 bases lay between the germline ends. The germline CDR1 and CDR2 sequences are SGHRS and YFSETQ. Written as DNA, the CDR3 is TGCGCCAGCAGCTTATTTGCCTCGGTTGGGACCCAGTACTTC. This codes for CASSLFASVGTQYF.

The chain employs TRBV9 and TRBJ2-1; no clear D gene. Trimming cost V 3 bases and J 6 bases, with 7 bases left between them. This CDR3 region has 12 residues. Germline loops: CDR1 SGDLS, CDR2 YYNGEE. This CDR3 is CASSANSNEQFF. CDR3 nucleotide sequence: TGTGCCAGCAGCGCTAACAGCAATGAGCAGTTCTTC. Full variable domain (rest looked up from reference TRBV9 and TRBJ2-1): DSGVTQTPKHLITATGQRVTLRCSPRSGDLSVYWYQQSLDQGLQFLIQYYNGEERAKGNILERFSAQQFPDLHSELNLSSLELGDSALYFCASSANSNEQFFGPGTRLTVL.

This chain links TRBV5-1 with TRBJ2-1; D is possibly TRBD2 (6 bases). V was clipped by 4 bases and J by 10 bases, with 21 bases between them. This CDR3 spans 15 amino acids. Germline lookup yields CDR1 SGHRS and CDR2 YFSETQ. CDR3 bases: TGCGCCAGCAGCCCCGGGTCGCTAGGAGCGGGCGAGCAGTTCTTC. This translates into CASSPGSLGAGEQFF. The whole variable domain, filled in from reference TRBV5-1 and TRBJ2-1, reads KAGVTQTPRYLIKTRGQQVTLSCSPISGHRSVSWYQQTPGQGLQFLFEYFSETQRNKGNFPGRFSGRQFSNSRSEMNVSTLELGDSALYLCASSPGSLGAGEQFFGPGTRLTVL.

The chain links TRBV6-5 to TRBJ1-6; 7 bases match TRBD1. CDR1 and CDR2 from the germline V gene are MNHEY and SVGAGI. J was trimmed by 10 bases and V by 8 bases; bases with no gene match: 14. The CDR3 runs to 15 residues. CDR3 bases: TGTGCCAGCGCCCGGAGTTCAGGGGGTGTCTCACCCCTCCACTTT. Encoded protein: CASARSSGGVSPLHF.

J is TRBJ1-4 and V is TRBV2; D might be TRBD1 (6 bases). Trimming took 5 bases from V and 8 from J, leaving 12 bases between them. Germline V gives CDR1 SNHLY, CDR2 FYNNEI. CDR3 length: 13 amino acids. The chain's CDR3 is CASSPGGQEKLFF. In nucleotides, the CDR3 is TGTGCCAGCAGTCCCGGGGGGCAGGAAAAACTGTTTTTT.

This chain connects TRBV2 to TRBJ2-7, with 8 nucleotides matching TRBD1. Germline V CDR1 and CDR2: SNHLY, FYNNEI. This CDR3 contains 14 residues. Trimming cost V 6 bases and J 3 bases; bases outside gene matches: 7. CDR3 DNA sequence: TGTGCCAGCAGCCCCGGGACAGGTATCTACGAGCAGTACTTC. Translating it yields CASSPGTGIYEQYF.

This clone was counted a single time. The chain combines TRBV19 with TRBJ2-5; D is possibly TRBD1 (5 bases). The CDR3 is made up of 13 amino acids. Germline lookup yields CDR1 LNHDA and CDR2 SQIVND (reference sequence). V lost 5 bases, J lost 1 base, and 8 bases lay in between. CDR3 sequence: CASSRTPQETQYF. The CDR3 nucleotides are TGTGCCAGTAGTCGGACACCCCAAGAGACCCAGTACTTC.

The V gene is TRBV5-4, the J gene TRBJ1-2, with 10 bases matching TRBD1. The CDR3 has 15 residues. Germline V CDR1 and CDR2: SGHNT, YYREEE (reference sequence). The J segment lost 4 bases and the V segment lost 2 bases, leaving 5 bases of the junction unmatched. The CDR3 bases are TGTGCCAGCAGCTTCGCGACAGGGGGCCTCTATGGCTACACCTTC. Encoded protein: CASSFATGGLYGYTF.

V and J are TRBV29-1 and TRBJ1-2; D gene unclear. Germline V lookup: CDR1 SQVTM, CDR2 ANQGSEA. This CDR3 has 11 amino acids. The DNA for the CDR3 is TGCATTTGTGAGGTGGGCTATGGCTACACCTTC. Its protein product is CICEVGYGYTF. Full variable domain (missing parts from reference TRBV29-1 and TRBJ1-2): SAVISQKPSRDICQRGTSLTIQCQVDSQVTMMFWYRQQPGQSLTLIATANQGSEATYESGFVIDKFPISRPNLTFSTLTVSNMSPEDSSIYLCICEVGYGYTFGSGTRLTVV.

The rearrangement joins TRBV18 to TRBJ2-5, with 8 bases lining up with TRBD2. The end of the DNA is better explained by TRBJ2-7, so the J call may be wrong. The CDR3 has 15 residues. CDR1 and CDR2 (germline): KGHSH, LQKENI. The CDR3 DNA reads TGTGCCAGCTCCCAGACGTCGGGAGGGGAGTACGAGCAGTACTTC. It translates to CASSQTSGGEYEQYF.

Details on this clone: Additional DNA sequences in this sample encode the identical CDR3. The chain carries TRBV6-5 and TRBJ2-2; TRBD2 is a possible D gene (6 bases). The V and J ends lost 5 bases and 1 base respectively, with 11 bases between them. This CDR3 has 15 amino acids. The germline CDR1 and CDR2 sequences are MNHEY and SVGAGI. The CDR3 spells CASSLGTLNTGELFF. CDR3 DNA: TGTGCCAGCAGTCTCGGGACTCTGAACACCGGGGAGCTGTTTTTT.

The rearrangement links TRBV27 to TRBJ2-2; TRBD2 aligns across 12 bases. The CDR3 loop spans 17 amino acids. Germline V gives CDR1 MNHEY, CDR2 SMNVEV (reference sequence). J lost 5 bases, V lost 5 bases, and 9 bases had no gene match. The CDR3 reads CASSPLLAGGITGELFF. CDR3 nucleotides: TGTGCCAGCAGTCCCTTACTAGCGGGGGGAATAACCGGGGAGCTGTTTTTT.

This chain joins TRBV5-6 and TRBJ2-7, with 9 bases aligning to TRBD2. The CDR3 contains 15 residues. Germline V gene data show CDR1 as SGHDT and CDR2 as YYEEEE. V dropped 2 bases and J dropped 6; count of bases not matched to a gene: 9. The DNA of the CDR3 is TGTGCCAGCAGCTTTGGGATAGCGGGAGTTCTCGAGCAGTACTTC. Amino acid sequence: CASSFGIAGVLEQYF.